This T cell receptor (beta chain) was documented in a study of cytomegalovirus exposure and HLA in healthy donors. Study-wide context: An analysis done earlier identified more than 100 million unique TCR beta sequences from approximately 180 million T cells. Findings and limits, study-wide: Reported performance of the classifier showed diagnosis of cytomegalovirus status with high specificity and sensitivity. HLA-A and HLA-B allele assignments for most subjects were reportedly predicted accurately using TCR beta sequences. A few V segments could not be told apart, such as TRBV6-2 and TRBV6-3, and were left out.

PCR employed 60 Vbeta and 13 Jbeta primers. The protocol was immunoSEQ multiplex PCR, while the TCRdb copy is restricted to in-frame clones and leaves out a portion. The top ten clones hold over 1.1% of a sample with tens of thousands of clones, approximately 80% of them seen once. In regard to this clone: Its matching antigen is unknown.

CDR3 length: 15 amino acids. Trimming took 7 bases from V and 3 from J; bases not matched to a gene: 11. The V gene's germline CDR1 is SGHTA and CDR2 FQGNSA. The sample taken for sequencing was PBMCs. The genes are TRBV7-2 and TRBJ2-5, with TRBD2 matching 7 bases. The clonotype comes from a female donor in good health and CMV-seronegative. DNA of the CDR3: TGTGCCAGCACCCTCTATGGGGGGGAGGAAGAGACCCAGTACTTC. This sequence encodes CASTLYGGEEETQYF.